This TCR beta chain originates from a study of regulatory T cells in long-lasting Graves disease. CDR3 size: 15 residues. CDR1 and CDR2 (germline): SGHVS, FQNEAQ. This clonotype appeared a few times. Its antigen is as yet unknown. The junction departs from germline at one end; a sequencing error may be responsible. Both iRepertoire HTBI primers and Arm-PCR of CDR3 regions were used to build the TCR beta libraries. TCRdb passed the multiplex PCR reads through MiXCR, listing each CDR3 protein once. The sample has roughly 560,000 distinct CDR3 sequences; about 12% are singletons. As for time point: newly diagnosed GD, antithyroid drugs for less than 3 months. RNA isolated from PBMCs was used to make the TCR library. Study-wide results and limits: Favored usage of TRBV28, TRBJ1-2 and TRBJ2-5 was recorded in persistent disease.

These records were also assigned to another study, of T cells in Graves' hyperthyroidism and ophthalmopathy.

This chain links TRBV7-8 with TRBJ1-5, with D perhaps matching TRBD1 (6 bases). Source: peripheral blood mononuclear cells (PBMCs), taken at new diagnosis, from a patient treated with antithyroid drugs. The receptor's source is a woman in her twenties or thirties with Graves disease. CDR3 region: CVSSLKAGVDQPQHF. CDR3 coding DNA: TGTGTCAGCAGCTTAAAGGCAGGGGTAGATCAGCCCCAGCATTTT.